The 27 T cell receptor beta chains in this list originate from one sample, sequenced in a study of T-cell reconstitution after alpha-beta-depleted transplantation in children. TCRbeta library construction was performed incorporating unique molecular identifiers. TCRdb analysed the PCR reads with MiXCR anew, one entry per CDR3 protein. Of 600,000 or so distinct CDR3 sequences listed, under 30% were seen once; the top ten hold roughly 13%. The source was PBMCs, mostly from graft donor cells, collected 360 days after TCRalphabeta/CD19-depleted stem cell transplant. The receptors come from a boy less than two years old who had a stem cell transplant for acute myeloid leukemia, so the T cells may come from the graft donor.

As concerns this clonotype: Possible read error: a much larger clone is one base away. The chain couples TRBV27 to TRBJ2-2; either TRBD1 or TRBD2 may fit D (5 bases each). Trimming took off 5 bases at V and 4 bases at J, with 14 bases between the two ends. Germline CDR1 is MNHEY and CDR2 is SMNVEV (reference sequence). The CDR3 sequence is 15 residues long. This CDR3 reads CASSLRIGTTGELFF. CDR3 DNA sequence: TGTGCCAGCAGTCTCAGGATAGGGACCACCGGGGAGCTGTTTTTT.

This clonotype was detected ten times or more. This chain connects TRBV29-1 to TRBJ2-1; D tentatively reads TRBD1 or TRBD2 (6 bases each). Trimming took 6 bases from V and 4 from J, leaving 19 bases between them. The CDR3 spans 15 residues. Germline assignment: CDR1 SQVTM and CDR2 ANQGSEA. For the CDR3, the DNA is TGCAGCGTCGAGGGGGGTCCGGGGTCATACAATGAGCAGTTCTTC. Translation: CSVEGGPGSYNEQFF.

This clonotype was picked up many times. The J gene is TRBJ1-5, the V gene TRBV6-5, with D perhaps matching TRBD1 (5 bases). Germline V gene lookup returns CDR1 MNHEY and CDR2 SVGAGI. The CDR3 contains 15 residues. The V and J ends lost 2 bases and 0 bases respectively, with 8 bases between them. The CDR3 sequence: CASSYGHHSNQPQHF. The CDR3 nucleotides read TGTGCCAGCAGTTACGGACACCATAGCAATCAGCCCCAGCATTTT.

The rearrangement uses TRBV9 and TRBJ2-3, with D perhaps matching TRBD1 (6 bases). The CDR3 spans 13 residues. The V end was cut by 4 bases, the J end by 4 bases, with 10 bases between. CDR1 is SGDLS, CDR2 YYNGEE, per germline. Written as DNA, the CDR3 is TGTGCCAGCAGCCCAGGACAGTCAGATACGCAGTATTTT. It is translated as CASSPGQSDTQYF.

In its sample, this clonotype was seen many times. The genes are TRBV12-3 or TRBV12-4 and TRBJ2-5; the match to TRBD1 covers 10 bases. V gave up 5 bases and J gave up 4 bases; unmatched junction bases: 4. CDR3 size: 14 residues. The DNA for the CDR3 is TGTGCCAGCAGTCCTGACAGGGGGCCAGAGACCCAGTACTTC. It translates to CASSPDRGPETQYF.

The gene calls are TRBV4-3 and TRBJ2-7; 12 bases line up with TRBD2. J gave up 8 bases and V 0 bases, and 8 bases lay outside the gene matches. This CDR3 is built from 16 residues. Germline-derived CDR1 and CDR2 are LGHNA and YSLEER. CDR3 region: CASSQDRTSGVNKQYF. DNA for the CDR3: TGCGCCAGCAGCCAAGACCGGACTAGCGGGGTTAACAAGCAGTACTTC.

The chain has TRBV18 and TRBJ2-2; 8 nucleotides line up with TRBD2. V lost 3 bases and J lost 4; bases outside the gene matches: 1. Looked up from germline, CDR1 is KGHSH and CDR2 is LQKENI. CDR3 size: 14 residues. The CDR3 sequence: CASSPTSATGELFF. Here the CDR3 DNA reads TGTGCCAGCTCACCGACTAGCGCCACCGGGGAGCTGTTTTTT.

In its sample, this clonotype was seen many times. The chain recombines TRBV20-1 with TRBJ2-3; D may be TRBD2 (6 bases). Trimming took off 6 bases at V and 2 bases at J, with 15 bases between the two ends. This CDR3 region has 14 residues. Germline loops: CDR1 DFQATT, CDR2 SNEGSKA (reference sequence). CDR3 in DNA: TGCAGTGCAGGGGTCGGGGGTTACACAGATACGCAGTATTTT. Amino acids: CSAGVGGYTDTQYF.

This clonotype was seen many times. The chain is built from TRBV28 and TRBJ1-5; D unclear. Germline loops: CDR1 MDHEN, CDR2 SYDVKM. The length of the CDR3 is 15 residues. With 3 bases removed from V and 0 bases from J, the gap between germline ends came to 9 bases. CDR3 DNA sequence: TGTGCCAGCAGTTTGATGGATTATAGCAATCAGCCCCAGCATTTT. Encoded protein: CASSLMDYSNQPQHF.

This clonotype was seen a handful of times. The V gene is TRBV12-3 or TRBV12-4, the J gene TRBJ2-5, with D hard to call. CDR3 length equals 13 residues. V shed 5 bases and J shed 4 bases, with 11 bases lying between them. CDR3 protein: CASSVLGRETQYF. In nucleotides, the CDR3 is TGTGCCAGCAGTGTATTAGGGCGAGAGACCCAGTACTTC.

The CDR3 DNA reads TGCAGTGCTAGAGATCGCGTTTGGGATCCTAGCACAGATACGCAGTATTTT. This codes for CSARDRVWDPSTDTQYF. The chain has TRBV20-1 and TRBJ2-3, with D uncertain. Germline-derived CDR1 and CDR2 are DFQATT and SNEGSKA (reference sequence). The CDR3 extends over 17 amino acids. Trimming pared 0 bases from V and 0 bases from J, leaving 16 bases between.

The chain has TRBV20-1 and TRBJ2-5, with TRBD2 identical over 8 bases. The CDR3 spans 16 residues. J lost 4 bases, V lost 0 bases, and 10 bases had no gene match. CDR1 DFQATT and CDR2 SNEGSKA come from the germline V gene (reference sequence). CDR3 nucleotide sequence: TGCAGTGCTAGAGATTTGGCGGGGGGAGATCGAGAGACCCAGTACTTC. It encodes CSARDLAGGDRETQYF.

This clonotype was seen ten or more times. V usage is TRBV20-1 and J usage is TRBJ2-7, with 9 bases identical to TRBD1. Germline CDR1 is DFQATT and CDR2 is SNEGSKA (reference sequence). V lost 3 bases to trimming and J lost 2 bases; unmatched junction nucleotides: 8. The CDR3 runs 15 residues. The CDR3 sequence: CSARPPGQGTYEQYV. The CDR3 DNA reads TGCAGTGCTAGGCCCCCAGGACAGGGGACCTACGAGCAGTACGTC.

This chain connects TRBV11-1 to TRBJ2-5; TRBD2 is a possible D gene (5 bases). CDR3 length: 13 amino acids. V gave up 4 bases and J gave up 4 bases, with 10 bases separating them. CDR1 and CDR2 from the germline V gene are SGHAT and FQDESV (reference sequence). This CDR3 reads CASSYTSSETQYF. CDR3 nucleotide sequence: TGTGCCAGCAGCTACACTAGTTCAGAGACCCAGTACTTC.

This chain links TRBV10-3 with TRBJ2-3; D remains ambiguous. The germline gives CDR1 ENHRY, CDR2 SYGVKD. The CDR3 is made up of 14 amino acids. V shed 4 bases and J shed 4 bases, with 12 bases lying between them. The CDR3 sequence: CAISGQTRADTQYF. The CDR3 nucleotides read TGTGCCATCAGTGGGCAAACCCGCGCAGATACGCAGTATTTT.

This clonotype has a count of ten or more. The rearrangement uses TRBV20-1 and TRBJ2-1, with D tentatively TRBD1 (6 bases). CDR1 is DFQATT and CDR2 is SNEGSKA in the germline V gene (reference sequence). The CDR3 spans 15 residues. Deletions cut 1 base from V and 1 base from J, with 11 bases between. The CDR3 DNA is TGCAGTGCTAGAGCGTGGACAGAATCCTACAATGAGCAGTTCTTC. Protein: CSARAWTESYNEQFF.

This clonotype came up many times. DNA of the CDR3: TGCAGTGCTTCGGGGGGGTCCTACGAGCAGTACTTC. It translates to CSASGGSYEQYF. V gene TRBV20-1 combines with J gene TRBJ2-7; 8 bases agree with TRBD2. This CDR3 contains 12 residues. The V gene end was trimmed by 5 bases and the J gene end by 1 base; junction bases not matched to a gene: 1. The germline V gene encodes CDR1 DFQATT and CDR2 SNEGSKA (reference sequence).

This clonotype has a count of ten or more. The CDR3 DNA follows: TGTGCCAGCAGGAACACAGGGGCGGAAACTAACGAGCAGTACTTC. Translation gives CASRNTGAETNEQYF. The rearrangement joins TRBV7-3 to TRBJ2-7; TRBD1 matches at 7 bases. CDR1 is SGHTA, CDR2 FQGTGA, per germline. CDR3 size: 15 residues. The V gene end was trimmed by 6 bases and the J gene end by 5 bases; junction bases not matched to a gene: 13.

As DNA, the CDR3 is TGTGCCAGCAGTTATTCCAGGCGTCATGGAAACACCATATATTTT. Its protein is CASSYSRRHGNTIYF. The gene calls are TRBV6-5 and TRBJ1-3; D is unclear. Germline V CDR1 and CDR2: MNHEY, SVGAGI. The V end was cut by 3 bases, the J end by 3 bases, with 12 bases between. This CDR3 contains 15 residues.

In the case of this clonotype: The conserved closing phenylalanine or tryptophan is absent in this CDR3, likely reflecting a read error. It is unclear where the CDR3 begins or ends on the DNA, so no DNA is shown, and the CDR3 is as TCRdb lists it. The V gene is TRBV7-8, the J gene TRBJ1-1. Termini included, the CDR3 measures 13 amino acids. Germline V gene lookup returns CDR1 SGHVS and CDR2 FQNEAQ. The CDR3 loop is CASSRGLVKPLLQ.

This clonotype was seen many times. This chain links TRBV20-1 with TRBJ2-1, with TRBD2 identical over 8 bases. The CDR3 is made up of 13 amino acids. J was trimmed by 2 bases and V by 4 bases; bases with no gene match: 1. CDR1 and CDR2 (germline): DFQATT, SNEGSKA (reference sequence). The CDR3 region has the DNA TGCAGTGCTAAAGCGGGGGCCTACAATGAGCAGTTCTTC. Translation gives CSAKAGAYNEQFF.

The sample holds many counts of this clonotype. The V and J genes are TRBV29-1 and TRBJ1-5, with TRBD1 identical over 12 bases. Looked up from germline, CDR1 is SQVTM and CDR2 is ANQGSEA. The CDR3 runs to 17 residues. V lost 4 bases to trimming and J lost 2 bases; unmatched junction nucleotides: 9. The CDR3 spells CSVVSGQGAVGNQPQHF. CDR3 nucleotide sequence: TGCAGCGTTGTGTCGGGACAGGGGGCTGTGGGCAATCAGCCCCAGCATTTT.

Ten or more counts support this clonotype. V gene TRBV20-1 combines with J gene TRBJ1-3, with D hard to call. With 6 bases removed from V and 0 bases from J, the gap between germline ends came to 6 bases. The germline V gene encodes CDR1 DFQATT and CDR2 SNEGSKA (reference sequence). The CDR3 covers 12 residues. The CDR3 nucleotides are TGCAGTGCCACAAACTCTGGAAACACCATATATTTT. Protein: CSATNSGNTIYF.

This clonotype has a handful of counts. The rearrangement joins TRBV14 to TRBJ2-1, with 13 bases identical to TRBD2. CDR1 SGHDN and CDR2 FVKESK come from the germline V gene. V shed 7 bases and J 6 bases; nucleotides not matched to a gene: 3. The length of the CDR3 is 14 residues. The CDR3 loop is CASKTSGGANEQFF. The CDR3 region has the DNA TGTGCCAGCAAAACTAGCGGGGGGGCCAATGAGCAGTTCTTC.

This clonotype was counted only a few times. V is TRBV15 and J is TRBJ2-2; 7 bases are a match to TRBD2. Trimming removed 0 bases from V and 5 bases from J; junction bases left unmatched: 9. The CDR3 extends over 17 amino acids. CDR1 is LNHNV, CDR2 YYDKDF, per germline (reference sequence). The CDR3 protein is CATSRDAGRRKTGELFF. The CDR3 DNA follows: TGTGCCACCAGCAGAGATGCCGGGAGGAGGAAAACCGGGGAGCTGTTTTTT.

The rearrangement joins TRBV5-1 to TRBJ2-3; D unresolved. The CDR3 runs to 14 residues. Germline CDR1 reads SGHRS; CDR2 reads YFSETQ. V was pared by 7 bases and J by 5 bases, with 17 bases between. This CDR3 is CASWTVGWGDTQYF. The CDR3 coding sequence is TGCGCCAGCTGGACCGTGGGCTGGGGAGATACGCAGTATTTT. The entire variable domain, with the rest obtained from reference TRBV5-1 and TRBJ2-3, is as follows: KAGVTQTPRYLIKTRGQQVTLSCSPISGHRSVSWYQQTPGQGLQFLFEYFSETQRNKGNFPGRFSGRQFSNSRSEMNVSTLELGDSALYLCASWTVGWGDTQYFGPGTRLTVL.

The J gene is TRBJ1-2, the V gene TRBV12-3 or TRBV12-4; possible D gene TRBD1, 5 bases. The CDR3 spans 14 residues. V shed 3 bases and J shed 8 bases, with 16 bases lying between them. CDR3 nucleotide sequence: TGTGCCAGCAGTTTTCGGGGGGGAGTAGGAGGCTACACCTTC. Translating gives CASSFRGGVGGYTF.